The T cell receptor (beta chain) described here comes from a study of T-cell memory formation after mild COVID-19. This clonotype has only a few counts. TCRdb ran MiXCR on the 5' RACE reads and lists one entry per CDR3 protein. The sample records roughly 300,000 distinct CDR3 sequences, 7.5% to 9.5% being singletons. CDR3 length: 13 residues. Germline CDR1 is SGHKS and CDR2 is YYEKEE (reference sequence). V was clipped by 6 bases and J by 7 bases, with 13 bases between them. Sequenced sample: PBMCs or a T cell subset sorted from them (not recorded which). The chain is built from TRBV5-5 and TRBJ2-2; D perhaps matches TRBD2 (5 bases). The clonotype was recovered from a man aged 18-30 years who had mild COVID-19 (a few samples of this study predate the infection). Cell type and time point are not known. The CDR3 here is CASIEGTHGELFF. The CDR3 bases are TGTGCCAGCATTGAGGGTACCCACGGGGAGCTGTTTTTT.